Listed here are 7 T cell receptor beta chains from one sample, sequenced in a study of T cell repertoires in cytomegalovirus infection. In TCRdb, the reads were re-called with MiXCR into one record per CDR3 protein. The table lists 80,000 to 130,000 distinct CDR3 sequences, 23% of them singletons. The sequencing sample was made of CD8+ T cells from PBMCs. These receptors all come from a human donor in good health (CMV status not recorded). Some clones in this sample may be carry-over from other donors' samples.

This clonotype was detected many times. The chain has TRBV7-6 and TRBJ1-4; the D gene is possibly TRBD1 (6 bases). The CDR3 runs to 15 residues. Trimming removed 3 bases at V and 7 bases at J, with 15 bases between. Per germline, CDR1 SGHVS and CDR2 FNYEAQ. The CDR3 nucleotides read TGTGCCAGCAGCTTTGGCCCAGGGGAGGGTGAAAAACTGTTTTTT. Protein sequence: CASSFGPGEGEKLFF.

This clonotype has a count of ten or more. The chain couples TRBV7-3 to TRBJ2-1, with D perhaps TRBD1 or TRBD2 (5 bases each). Looked up from germline, CDR1 is SGHTA and CDR2 is FQGTGA. This CDR3 is 18 amino acids long. V dropped 4 bases and J dropped 7 bases, with 26 bases sitting between them. CDR3 amino acids: CASSSTHFRDPEGNEQFF. Written as DNA, the CDR3 is TGTGCCAGCAGCTCAACACATTTCCGGGACCCAGAGGGGAATGAGCAGTTCTTC.

On this clonotype itself: Given a much more abundant clone one base away, this may be a read error. Since the CDR3 does not end with the conserved phenylalanine or tryptophan, this likely comes from a read error. The chain carries TRBV7-2 and TRBJ1-5; D unresolved. Germline CDR1 reads SGHTA; CDR2 reads FQGNSA. The CDR3 has 13 residues. V lost 2 bases to trimming and J lost 6 bases, with 8 bases between them. The CDR3 sequence is CASSLSTGQPQHY. In DNA form, the CDR3 reads TGTGCCAGCAGCTTATCAACGGGTCAGCCCCAGCATTAT.

The J gene is TRBJ2-5, the V gene TRBV24-1, with TRBD2 matching 10 bases. Trimming cost V 4 bases and J 7 bases; bases outside gene matches: 11. In germline, CDR1 is KGHDR, CDR2 SFDVKD. The CDR3 runs 16 residues. The CDR3 loop is CATSDWPSGGLGTQYF. For the CDR3, the DNA is TGTGCCACCAGTGACTGGCCTAGCGGGGGACTGGGGACCCAGTACTTC.

Of note for this clonotype: Germline is not matched at one junction end, which may reflect a read error. The rearrangement links TRBV15 to TRBJ2-2; 10 bases are a match to TRBD1. CDR1 and CDR2 (germline): LNHNV, YYDKDF (reference sequence). The CDR3 loop spans 16 amino acids. The CDR3 DNA reads as TGTGCCGCCAGGGATAGACAGGGGGCATTCACCGGGGAGCTGTTTTTT. This codes for CAARDRQGAFTGELFF.

V gene TRBV4-2 combines with J gene TRBJ2-7; TRBD1 might be the D (6 bases). V lost 0 bases and J 3 bases, leaving 12 bases between the germline ends. The CDR3 has 15 amino acids. CDR1 is LGHNA, CDR2 YNFKEQ, per germline. CDR3 region: CASSQEQGGFYEQYF. The CDR3 nucleotides read TGTGCCAGCAGCCAAGAACAGGGCGGTTTCTACGAGCAGTACTTC.

This clonotype was picked up a small number of times. This sequence joins TRBV19 and TRBJ1-1; no firm D call. This CDR3 spans 15 amino acids. CDR1 is LNHDA and CDR2 is SQIVND in the germline V gene (reference sequence). The V gene lost 1 base and the J gene lost 6 bases, with 15 bases spanning the gap. The CDR3 nucleotides are TGTGCCAGTAGTATAGGAACGCCCCCCGGGCCTGAAGCTTTCTTT. This encodes CASSIGTPPGPEAFF.